These 9 T cell receptor beta chains came from one sample sequenced in a study of cytomegalovirus exposure and HLA in healthy donors. A multiplex PCR was run with 60 Vbeta primers and 13 Jbeta primers. Clones were sequenced by immunoSEQ multiplex PCR, and TCRdb holds only the in-frame ones, with some missing. The table shows 150,000 to 200,000 clones, with roughly 75% occurring only once. What was sequenced was PBMCs. Receptors originate from a woman between 40 and 50 years old in good health and CMV-seropositive.

This clone has only one observation. The rearrangement uses TRBV5-4 and TRBJ2-5; D might be TRBD1 (6 bases). The germline V gene has CDR1 SGHNT and CDR2 YYREEE (reference sequence). The CDR3 runs to 15 residues. The V and J ends lost 0 bases and 4 bases respectively, with 13 bases between them. CDR3 sequence reads: CASSLAAQGLETQYF. In nucleotides, the CDR3 is TGTGCCAGCAGCTTGGCCGCTCAGGGGTTAGAGACCCAGTACTTC.

The DNA of the CDR3 is TGTGCCAGCAGCCTTAAACTAGCGGGAGGAGTGGAAGAGACCCAGTACTTC. Protein product: CASSLKLAGGVEETQYF. The V gene is TRBV7-9, the J gene TRBJ2-5; the match to TRBD2 covers 12 bases. V gave up 5 bases and J gave up 3 bases; unmatched junction bases: 10. The CDR3 covers 17 residues. CDR1 is SEHNR and CDR2 is FQNEAQ in the germline V gene (reference sequence). Combining the CDR3 with reference TRBV7-9 and TRBJ2-5 gives the whole variable domain DTGVSQNPRHKITKRGQNVTFRCDPISEHNRLYWYRQTLGQGPEFLTYFQNEAQLEKSRLLSDRFSAERPKGSFSTLEIQRTEQGDSAMYLCASSLKLAGGVEETQYFGPGTRLLVL.

The rearrangement uses TRBV28 and TRBJ2-3; 14 bases are shared with TRBD2. The CDR3 has 20 residues. CDR1 is MDHEN and CDR2 is SYDVKM in the germline V gene. J lost 0 bases, V lost 2 bases, and 10 bases had no gene match. CDR3 DNA sequence: TGTGCCAGCAGTTTAACCGGAGGACTAGCGGGAGGTACAAGCACAGATACGCAGTATTTT. It is translated as CASSLTGGLAGGTSTDTQYF.

This chain joins TRBV7-3 and TRBJ2-1; 9 nucleotides line up with TRBD1. The CDR3 runs to 16 residues. Germline V gene lookup returns CDR1 SGHTA and CDR2 FQGTGA. J gave up 7 bases and V 2 bases, and 9 bases lay outside the gene matches. The CDR3 DNA is TGTGCCAGCAGCTTAGGTACCGGGACAGGGAGTAATGAGCAGTTCTTC. Translation: CASSLGTGTGSNEQFF.

CDR3 sequence reads: CSVRVQREAIHNTGELFF. The CDR3 DNA follows: TGCAGCGTTAGAGTCCAGCGGGAAGCGATTCATAACACCGGGGAGCTGTTTTTT. The chain uses TRBV29-1 and TRBJ2-2, with TRBD2 identical over 7 bases. The germline V gene has CDR1 SQVTM and CDR2 ANQGSEA. The ends lost 5 bases at V and 2 bases at J; junction bases unmatched: 17. The CDR3 covers 18 residues.

The chain has TRBV14 and TRBJ2-1, with 11 bases fitting TRBD2. The junction had 6 bases not matched to a gene; V was cut back by 3 bases and J by 14 bases. The CDR3 is 13 amino acids. Germline lookup yields CDR1 SGHDN and CDR2 FVKESK. The CDR3 loop reads CASSQVTSGRKFF. The CDR3, as DNA: TGTGCCAGCAGCCAGGTAACTAGCGGGAGAAAGTTCTTC.

The J gene is TRBJ2-7, the V gene TRBV28; 9 bases are shared with TRBD1. CDR1 and CDR2 from the germline V gene are MDHEN and SYDVKM. CDR3 length: 13 amino acids. The V and J ends lost 7 bases and 4 bases, in that order; junction bases with no gene match: 5. The DNA for the CDR3 is TGTGCCAGCACCTCACAGGGGGCATACGAGCAGTACTTC. This codes for CASTSQGAYEQYF.

This chain joins TRBV9 and TRBJ2-1, with 8 bases matching TRBD2. Looked up from germline, CDR1 is SGDLS and CDR2 is YYNGEE. V lost 0 bases, J lost 5 bases, and 7 bases stayed unmatched. This CDR3 comprises 16 residues. CDR3 coding DNA: TGTGCCAGCAGCGTAGTGCCGGGGGGGTTTAACAATGAGCAGTTCTTC. This encodes CASSVVPGGFNNEQFF.

The chain couples TRBV9 to TRBJ2-1; TRBD1 aligns across 9 bases. Germline-derived CDR1 and CDR2 are SGDLS and YYNGEE. CDR3 length equals 17 residues. V lost 0 bases, J lost 6 bases, and 10 bases stayed unmatched. DNA of the CDR3: TGTGCCAGCAGCGTAGAAGGCCCGGACAGGGGTTTCAATGAGCAGTTCTTC. Its translation: CASSVEGPDRGFNEQFF.